The entry below gives a single T cell receptor (beta chain) sequence along with its context. Its antigen is unidentified. The sample is drawn from a study of blood T cells in healthy people across ages. Study-wide results and caveats: Naive and antigen-experienced cells could not be conclusively compared, given unsorted PBMCs.

This CDR3 spans 15 amino acids. The germline V gene encodes CDR1 SGHTA and CDR2 FQGNSA. V was clipped by 4 bases and J by 4 bases; unmatched bases: 5. Combining a sample-barcoded 5' primer with a J-beta primer mix, a second PCR ran for about 6 to 12 cycles. TCRdb reanalysed the 5' RACE reads using MiXCR and keeps one entry per CDR3 protein. This sample has over 1,500,000 distinct CDR3 sequences, with 49% found just once. This TCR was recovered from a woman between 40 and 55 years old in good health. Sequenced material: blood. The rearrangement joins TRBV7-2 to TRBJ2-5, with 11 bases aligning to TRBD2. CDR3 in amino acids: CASSYSGGVGETQYF. CDR3 DNA: TGTGCCAGCAGCTATAGCGGGGGGGTCGGAGAGACCCAGTACTTC. Based on the CDR3 plus reference TRBV7-2 and TRBJ2-5, the full variable domain is GAGVSQSPSNKVTEKGKDVELRCDPISGHTALYWYRQSLGQGLEFLIYFQGNSAPDKSGLPSDRFSAERTGGSVSTLTIQRTQQEDSAVYLCASSYSGGVGETQYFGPGTRLLVL.